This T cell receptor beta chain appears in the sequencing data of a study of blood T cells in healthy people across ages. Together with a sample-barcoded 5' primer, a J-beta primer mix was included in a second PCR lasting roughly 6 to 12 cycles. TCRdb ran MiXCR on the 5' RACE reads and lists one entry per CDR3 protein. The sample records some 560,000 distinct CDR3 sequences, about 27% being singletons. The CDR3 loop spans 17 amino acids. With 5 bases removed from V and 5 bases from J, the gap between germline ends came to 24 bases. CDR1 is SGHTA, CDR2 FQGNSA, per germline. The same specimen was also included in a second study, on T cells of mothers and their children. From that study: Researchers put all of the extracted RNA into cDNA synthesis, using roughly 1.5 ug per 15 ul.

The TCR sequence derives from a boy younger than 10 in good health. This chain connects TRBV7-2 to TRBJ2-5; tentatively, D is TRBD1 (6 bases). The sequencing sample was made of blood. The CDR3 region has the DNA TGTGCCAGCAGCCCCGGTATCTGGGCAGGGGTGGACGAGACCCAGTACTTC. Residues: CASSPGIWAGVDETQYF.